This T cell receptor beta chain was found in a study of tumor-infiltrating lymphocytes in primary liver carcinoma. Unsorted whole blood supplied the blood RNA, and germline DNA was isolated too. This CDR3 has 13 amino acids. CDR1 SGHTS and CDR2 YDEGEE come from the germline V gene. V shed 9 bases and J 3 bases; nucleotides not matched to a gene: 9. This clonotype appeared a few times. Priming with a constant-region primer yielded TCR beta cDNA from around 540 ng total RNA. Three-round nested multiplex PCR performed with slightly modified ARM-PCR produced the TCR beta libraries. The study ran its first two PCR rounds for 9 to 10 cycles each, using TRBV1-TRBV30 forward primers and a C-beta reverse primer. A single record per CDR3 protein comes from TCRdb applying MiXCR to the multiplex PCR reads. The sample yields 300,000 to 350,000 distinct CDR3 sequences, approximately 58% seen once.

The gene calls are TRBV5-8 and TRBJ2-7; TRBD2 aligns across 7 bases. The receptor was isolated from a woman in her twenties or thirties with primary liver carcinoma and hepatitis B virus infection. The sample taken for sequencing was peripheral blood. The CDR3 sequence is CATSGRLDYEQYF. CDR3 in DNA: TGTGCCACTAGCGGCAGGCTTGACTACGAGCAGTACTTC.